These T cell receptor beta chains were read from a single sample in a study of T-cell memory formation after mild COVID-19. From the 5' RACE reads, TCRdb called clonotypes with MiXCR, one entry per CDR3 protein. This table has almost 350,000 distinct CDR3 sequences, 20% to 25% appearing once. Input material: PBMCs or a T cell subset sorted from them (not recorded which). The receptors were sampled from a man between 18 and 29 years old who had mild COVID-19 (a few samples of this study predate the infection). Cell type and time point are not known. CDR3s include the opening cysteine and the closing phenylalanine or tryptophan. Fields, in order: clone size, J gene, V gene, D gene, CDR3 protein, CDR3 DNA. D genes are given only for firm matches. Only some rows state a clone size, as once, few, many or a class for expanded clones.

clone size: NA
J gene: TRBJ1-1
V gene: TRBV14
D gene: NA
CDR3 protein: CASSFGLYTEAFF
CDR3 DNA: TGTGCCAGCAGCTTTGGACTCTACACTGAAGCTTTCTTT

clone size: few
J gene: TRBJ1-1
V gene: TRBV28
D gene: NA
CDR3 protein: CASRAMNTEAFF
CDR3 DNA: TGTGCCAGCAGGGCGATGAACACTGAAGCTTTCTTT

clone size: NA
J gene: TRBJ2-3
V gene: TRBV7-2
D gene: NA
CDR3 protein: CASSWRAIPTDTQYF
CDR3 DNA: TGTGCCAGCAGCTGGCGGGCCATCCCCACAGATACGCAGTATTTT

clone size: NA
J gene: TRBJ1-1
V gene: TRBV28
D gene: TRBD1
CDR3 protein: CASSLDRGHGTEAFF
CDR3 DNA: TGTGCCAGCAGCCTAGACAGGGGGCACGGCACTGAAGCTTTCTTT

clone size: few
J gene: TRBJ2-1
V gene: TRBV20-1
D gene: TRBD2
CDR3 protein: CSALGTSYPDEQFF
CDR3 DNA: TGCAGTGCCCTCGGGACTAGCTACCCCGATGAGCAGTTCTTC

clone size: NA
J gene: TRBJ2-3
V gene: TRBV12-3/TRBV12-4
D gene: TRBD1
CDR3 protein: CASSTDRVSQSHDADTQYF
CDR3 DNA: TGTGCCAGCAGCACTGACAGGGTCTCTCAAAGCCACGATGCCGATACGCAGTATTTT

clone size: NA
J gene: TRBJ2-3
V gene: TRBV5-1
D gene: TRBD1
CDR3 protein: CASSLVGGGQNTQYF
CDR3 DNA: TGCGCCAGCAGCTTGGTAGGGGGCGGACAGAATACGCAGTATTTT

clone size: NA
J gene: TRBJ1-5
V gene: TRBV6-2/TRBV6-3
D gene: TRBD1
CDR3 protein: CASSFGTDFPQPQHF
CDR3 DNA: TGTGCCAGCAGTTTTGGGACAGACTTCCCACAGCCCCAGCATTTT

clone size: few
J gene: TRBJ2-3
V gene: TRBV7-2
D gene: TRBD2
CDR3 protein: CASSSPGTSGGPLTDTQYF
CDR3 DNA: TGTGCCAGCAGCTCACCCGGGACTAGCGGGGGGCCCCTCACAGATACGCAGTATTTT

clone size: NA
J gene: TRBJ2-3
V gene: TRBV15
D gene: NA
CDR3 protein: CATSTLARGRTDTQYF
CDR3 DNA: TGTGCCACCAGCACCCTCGCGCGAGGGCGAACAGATACGCAGTATTTT

clone size: many
J gene: TRBJ2-5
V gene: TRBV6-5
D gene: NA
CDR3 protein: CASSYSILGRTQYF
CDR3 DNA: TGTGCCAGCAGTTACTCGATTCTTGGGCGGACCCAGTACTTC

clone size: NA
J gene: TRBJ2-5
V gene: TRBV5-1
D gene: NA
CDR3 protein: CASSLTPPETQYF
CDR3 DNA: TGCGCCAGCAGCTTGACACCGCCTGAGACCCAGTACTTC

clone size: NA
J gene: TRBJ2-3
V gene: TRBV10-3
D gene: TRBD2
CDR3 protein: CAIIAGGDRSTQYF
CDR3 DNA: TGTGCCATCATTGCGGGGGGGGACCGGTCTACGCAGTATTTT

clone size: few
J gene: TRBJ2-2
V gene: TRBV28
D gene: TRBD1
CDR3 protein: CASRADRAGELFF
CDR3 DNA: TGTGCCAGCAGAGCAGACAGGGCCGGGGAGCTGTTTTTT

clone size: few
J gene: TRBJ2-4
V gene: TRBV7-3
D gene: TRBD1
CDR3 protein: CASSLLPLGTDKNIQYF
CDR3 DNA: TGTGCCAGCAGCTTATTACCCCTCGGGACAGATAAAAACATTCAGTACTTC

clone size: NA
J gene: TRBJ2-3
V gene: TRBV2
D gene: TRBD1
CDR3 protein: CASSAGQGGSDTQYF
CDR3 DNA: TGTGCCAGCAGTGCGGGACAGGGCGGGTCAGATACGCAGTATTTT

clone size: few
J gene: TRBJ1-1
V gene: TRBV24-1
D gene: NA
CDR3 protein: CATSDLVGGTEAFF
CDR3 DNA: TGTGCCACCAGTGATTTGGTGGGGGGCACTGAAGCTTTCTTT

clone size: NA
J gene: TRBJ1-6
V gene: TRBV5-6
D gene: NA
CDR3 protein: CASSSSQRSYNSPLHF
CDR3 DNA: TGTGCCAGCAGCTCCTCACAGAGGTCCTATAATTCACCCCTCCACTTT

clone size: NA
J gene: TRBJ2-7
V gene: TRBV29-1
D gene: NA
CDR3 protein: CSVVYGLEQYF
CDR3 DNA: TGCAGCGTTGTCTACGGCTTGGAGCAGTACTTC

clone size: few
J gene: TRBJ2-1
V gene: TRBV5-1
D gene: NA
CDR3 protein: CASSPGGRQGQFF
CDR3 DNA: TGCGCCAGCAGCCCGGGGGGGAGACAGGGGCAGTTCTTC

clone size: many
J gene: TRBJ2-3
V gene: TRBV12-3/TRBV12-4
D gene: NA
CDR3 protein: CASSPRGGPTDTQYF
CDR3 DNA: TGTGCCAGCAGTCCCAGAGGGGGTCCCACAGATACGCAGTATTTT

clone size: few
J gene: TRBJ1-5
V gene: TRBV12-3/TRBV12-4
D gene: NA
CDR3 protein: CASSFRPQPQHF
CDR3 DNA: TGTGCCAGCAGTTTCCGTCCACAGCCCCAGCATTTT

clone size: NA
J gene: TRBJ2-2
V gene: TRBV29-1
D gene: NA
CDR3 protein: CSVEGGYRTGELFF
CDR3 DNA: TGCAGCGTTGAAGGGGGATATCGGACCGGGGAGCTGTTTTTT

clone size: few
J gene: TRBJ2-3
V gene: TRBV7-2
D gene: TRBD2
CDR3 protein: CASSLESTSADTQYF
CDR3 DNA: TGTGCCAGCAGCTTAGAGTCTACTAGCGCAGATACGCAGTATTTT

clone size: many
J gene: TRBJ1-1
V gene: TRBV6-6
D gene: NA
CDR3 protein: CASSGGGTEAFF
CDR3 DNA: TGTGCCAGCAGTGGGGGGGGTACTGAAGCTTTCTTT

clone size: few
J gene: TRBJ2-7
V gene: TRBV4-2
D gene: NA
CDR3 protein: CASSLTWPGTGEQYF
CDR3 DNA: TGTGCCAGCAGCCTAACATGGCCGGGGACGGGCGAGCAGTACTTC

clone size: NA
J gene: TRBJ2-1
V gene: TRBV19
D gene: NA
CDR3 protein: CATSQEGGRNEQFF
CDR3 DNA: TGTGCCACCTCTCAGGAGGGGGGGCGGAATGAGCAGTTCTTC

clone size: once
J gene: TRBJ1-1
V gene: TRBV13
D gene: NA
CDR3 protein: CASSLEYYTGNTEAFF
CDR3 DNA: TGTGCCAGCAGCCTAGAGTATTACACGGGGAACACTGAAGCTTTCTTT

clone size: few
J gene: TRBJ1-1
V gene: TRBV27
D gene: NA
CDR3 protein: CASSLRGGLNTEAFF
CDR3 DNA: TGTGCCAGCAGTTTGAGAGGAGGGCTTAACACTGAAGCTTTCTTT

clone size: few
J gene: TRBJ2-5
V gene: TRBV20-1
D gene: NA
CDR3 protein: CSARVSAKETQYF
CDR3 DNA: TGCAGTGCTAGAGTGAGTGCCAAAGAGACCCAGTACTTC

clone size: few
J gene: TRBJ2-3
V gene: TRBV20-1
D gene: NA
CDR3 protein: CSAPPGTTDTQYF
CDR3 DNA: TGCAGTGCTCCCCCCGGAACCACAGATACGCAGTATTTT

clone size: few
J gene: TRBJ2-5
V gene: TRBV29-1
D gene: NA
CDR3 protein: CSATPSSQETQYF
CDR3 DNA: TGCAGCGCTACCCCATCGTCCCAGGAGACCCAGTACTTC

clone size: NA
J gene: TRBJ1-3
V gene: TRBV19
D gene: NA
CDR3 protein: CASTHPGSGNTIYF
CDR3 DNA: TGTGCCAGTACTCATCCGGGATCTGGAAACACCATATATTTT

clone size: NA
J gene: TRBJ1-2
V gene: TRBV7-2
D gene: NA
CDR3 protein: CASRLKTVNYGYTF
CDR3 DNA: TGTGCCAGCAGGTTGAAGACAGTTAACTATGGCTACACCTTC

clone size: NA
J gene: TRBJ1-6
V gene: TRBV6-2/TRBV6-3
D gene: NA
CDR3 protein: CASSYRGSHNSPLHF
CDR3 DNA: TGTGCCAGCAGTTACCGCGGGAGTCATAATTCACCCCTCCACTTT

clone size: NA
J gene: TRBJ1-2
V gene: TRBV5-1
D gene: NA
CDR3 protein: CASSPRAYGYTF
CDR3 DNA: TGCGCCAGCAGCCCTCGGGCCTATGGCTACACCTTC

clone size: few
J gene: TRBJ1-2
V gene: TRBV5-1
D gene: NA
CDR3 protein: CASSLEPGRYTF
CDR3 DNA: TGCGCCAGCAGCTTGGAACCGGGCCGCTACACCTTC

clone size: NA
J gene: TRBJ2-6
V gene: TRBV29-1
D gene: NA
CDR3 protein: CSVEDLTQAGANVLTF
CDR3 DNA: TGCAGCGTTGAAGATCTTACACAGGCTGGGGCCAACGTCCTGACTTTC

clone size: NA
J gene: TRBJ1-2
V gene: TRBV7-9
D gene: NA
CDR3 protein: CASSLTEELGYTF
CDR3 DNA: TGTGCCAGCAGCTTAACGGAGGAGTTGGGCTACACCTTC

clone size: many
J gene: TRBJ1-4
V gene: TRBV12-3/TRBV12-4
D gene: NA
CDR3 protein: CASSFSVVEEKLFF
CDR3 DNA: TGTGCCAGCAGTTTTTCGGTAGTGGAGGAAAAACTGTTTTTT

clone size: few
J gene: TRBJ2-7
V gene: TRBV5-1
D gene: NA
CDR3 protein: CASSKNDPSYEQYF
CDR3 DNA: TGCGCCAGCAGCAAGAATGACCCCTCCTACGAGCAGTACTTC

clone size: few
J gene: TRBJ2-2
V gene: TRBV4-3
D gene: TRBD2
CDR3 protein: CASSRAGGPNTGELFF
CDR3 DNA: TGCGCCAGCAGCCGGGCGGGGGGCCCGAACACCGGGGAGCTGTTTTTT

clone size: few
J gene: TRBJ1-1
V gene: TRBV7-9
D gene: NA
CDR3 protein: CASSSLRGTEAFF
CDR3 DNA: TGTGCCAGCAGCTCCCTCAGGGGCACTGAAGCTTTCTTT

clone size: NA
J gene: TRBJ1-3
V gene: TRBV7-9
D gene: NA
CDR3 protein: CASRPGPGNTIYF
CDR3 DNA: TGTGCCAGCAGACCCGGCCCTGGAAACACCATATATTTT